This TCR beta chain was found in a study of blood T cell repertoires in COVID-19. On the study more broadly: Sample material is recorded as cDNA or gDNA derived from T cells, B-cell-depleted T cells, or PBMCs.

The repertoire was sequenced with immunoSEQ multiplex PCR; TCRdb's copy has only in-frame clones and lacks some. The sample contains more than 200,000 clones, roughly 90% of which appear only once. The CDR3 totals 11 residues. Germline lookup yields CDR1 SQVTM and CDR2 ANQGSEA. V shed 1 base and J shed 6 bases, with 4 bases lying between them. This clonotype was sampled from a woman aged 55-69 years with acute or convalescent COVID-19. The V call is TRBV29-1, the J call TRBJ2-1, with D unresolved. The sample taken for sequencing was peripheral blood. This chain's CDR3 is CSVEGGNEQFF. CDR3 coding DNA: TGCAGCGTTGAAGGAGGCAATGAGCAGTTCTTC.